The clone carrying this T cell receptor beta chain was counted only a few times. Germline V gene lookup returns CDR1 MDHEN and CDR2 SYDVKM. V shed 3 bases and J shed 3 bases, with 15 bases lying between them. The CDR3 spans 16 residues. TCRdb re-called the 5' RACE reads through MiXCR, storing one row per CDR3 protein. The profile shows 450,000 to 650,000 distinct CDR3 sequences, about 13% of them singletons. This sample stems from a study of T cells after yellow fever vaccination. The specimen was PBMCs, collected on the day of the yellow fever booster vaccination. The TCR sequence derives from a man aged 25 to 40 who received the YFV17D yellow fever vaccine. The rearrangement uses TRBV28 and TRBJ1-5; D unclear. The CDR3 is CASSFRFLSLNQPQHF. CDR3 nucleotides: TGTGCCAGCAGTTTCAGGTTTTTGAGTCTCAATCAGCCCCAGCATTTT. The complete variable domain, with remaining parts taken from reference TRBV28 and TRBJ1-5, reads DVKVTQSSRYLVKRTGEKVFLECVQDMDHENMFWYRQDPGLGLRLIYFSYDVKMKEKGDIPEGYSVSREKKERFSLILESASTNQTSMYLCASSFRFLSLNQPQHFGDGTRLSIL.